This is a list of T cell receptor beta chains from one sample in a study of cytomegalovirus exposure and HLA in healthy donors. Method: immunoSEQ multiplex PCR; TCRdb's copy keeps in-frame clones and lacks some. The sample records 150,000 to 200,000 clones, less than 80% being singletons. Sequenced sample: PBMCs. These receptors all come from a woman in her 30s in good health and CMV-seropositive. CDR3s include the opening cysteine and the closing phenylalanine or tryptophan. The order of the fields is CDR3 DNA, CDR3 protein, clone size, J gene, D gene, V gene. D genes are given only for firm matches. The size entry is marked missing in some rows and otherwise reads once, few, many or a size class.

TGTGCCAGCACCGCAAGACGAGGTGGCTACACCTTC	CASTARRGGYTF	NA	TRBJ1-2	NA	TRBV6-5
TGCAGCGCCTTCCCCGGGACAGGAGTAAACACTGAAGCTTTCTTT	CSAFPGTGVNTEAFF	NA	TRBJ1-1	TRBD1	TRBV29-1
TGTGCCATCAGTGAGAGTGTAGCCTACAATGAGCAGTTCTTC	CAISESVAYNEQFF	NA	TRBJ2-1	NA	TRBV10-3
TGTGCCAGCAGCTTAGGGGGTGAGGGCCAGCCCCAGCATTTT	CASSLGGEGQPQHF	NA	TRBJ1-5	NA	TRBV11-2
TGTGCCAGCAGAACAGGGACCTATGGCTACACCTTC	CASRTGTYGYTF	NA	TRBJ1-2	NA	TRBV5-6
TGTGCCAGCTCACCTTACCGTCTCAGGGGTGATAATGAAAAACTGTTTTTT	CASSPYRLRGDNEKLFF	NA	TRBJ1-4	NA	TRBV18
TGTGCCAGTAGTATTTGGAGCCCGGAGACAGGGAAAACTGAAGCTTTCTTT	CASSIWSPETGKTEAFF	NA	TRBJ1-1	TRBD1	TRBV19
TGTGCCAGCTCACCCTCGAACACTGAAGCTTTCTTT	CASSPSNTEAFF	NA	TRBJ1-1	NA	TRBV18
TGTGCCAGCAGCAAAAAACCCTTCCCCGGACAGGGGTATGGCTACACCTTC	CASSKKPFPGQGYGYTF	NA	TRBJ1-2	NA	TRBV21-1
TGTGCCAGCAGCTTAGAACAGGGGGCTTTGGGAGAGCAGTTCTTC	CASSLEQGALGEQFF	NA	TRBJ2-1	TRBD1	TRBV7-6
TGTGCCTGGAGTGCGGCGGTGAACACTGAAGCTTTCTTT	CAWSAAVNTEAFF	few	TRBJ1-1	NA	TRBV30
TGTGCCAGTAGTCCCGGGACAGCGAGGTCGAGTGGCACAGATACGCAGTATTTT	CASSPGTARSSGTDTQYF	NA	TRBJ2-3	TRBD1	TRBV19
TGTGCTAGTGATTGGGGGGGATCGAACACTGAAGCTTTCTTT	CASDWGGSNTEAFF	NA	TRBJ1-1	NA	TRBV12-5
TGTGCCAGCAGCCCGACCCATTTAGCGGGAGGTTACGAGCAGTACTTC	CASSPTHLAGGYEQYF	few	TRBJ2-7	TRBD2	TRBV5-4
TGTGCCTGGAGTGATGGACGGGAGAGCACAGATACGCAGTATTTT	CAWSDGRESTDTQYF	NA	TRBJ2-3	NA	TRBV30
TGTGCCAGCAGTTTCGTTAGCGGGGGGCCCGACTACGAGCAGTACTTC	CASSFVSGGPDYEQYF	NA	TRBJ2-7	TRBD2	TRBV27
TGTGCCAGCAGCGTAGACTACGTCTACAATGAGCAGTTCTTC	CASSVDYVYNEQFF	large	TRBJ2-1	NA	TRBV9
TGCGCCAGCAGGGAACAGGGGTCCGGGGCCAACGTCCTGACTTTC	CASREQGSGANVLTF	few	TRBJ2-6	TRBD1	TRBV5-1
TGTGCCAGCAGTTTGCCGCGTCAGCCCCAGCATTTT	CASSLPRQPQHF	NA	TRBJ1-5	NA	TRBV28
TGCGCCAGCAGCCAAGATGTGGGGCTCCTCAATGAGCAGTTCTTC	CASSQDVGLLNEQFF	NA	TRBJ2-1	NA	TRBV4-1
TGTGCCAGCAGCTTCGACAGGGGAAATATTGAAGCTTTCTTT	CASSFDRGNIEAFF	NA	TRBJ1-1	TRBD1	TRBV11-3
TGTGCCAGCAGCTTGGCCAGCGGGAGGGCCACAAAGACCCAGTACTTC	CASSLASGRATKTQYF	NA	TRBJ2-5	TRBD2	TRBV5-6
TGTGCCAGCAGCCGGGACAGTCGTGAGACCCAGTACTTC	CASSRDSRETQYF	NA	TRBJ2-5	TRBD1	TRBV6-5
TGTGCCAGCAGCTTGGGACAGGGAAGCCAGCCCCAGCATTTT	CASSLGQGSQPQHF	NA	TRBJ1-5	TRBD1	TRBV5-6
TGTGCCAGCAGCTCACCCATAAGGAGGGAGATTCACTTC	CASSSPIRREIHF	NA	TRBJ2-7	NA	TRBV11-3
TGTGCCAGCTCACCAATTGAGGGGGGGTCCTACGAGCAGTACTTC	CASSPIEGGSYEQYF	NA	TRBJ2-7	NA	TRBV18
TGTGCCAGCAGTTCTATCGGGGAACCCACCCAAGAGCAGTACTTC	CASSSIGEPTQEQYF	NA	TRBJ2-7	NA	TRBV13
TGTGCCAGCAGCTTAGCACTAGCGGGAACGGGGCCAGATACGCAGTATTTT	CASSLALAGTGPDTQYF	NA	TRBJ2-3	TRBD2	TRBV7-2